Listed below are T cell receptor beta chains from one sample, sequenced in a study of blood T cells in healthy people across ages. TCRdb re-called the 5' RACE reads with MiXCR, one entry per CDR3 protein. The data show about 640,000 distinct CDR3 sequences, with 25% to 35% seen just once and 15% to 17% held by the top ten. The source material was blood. The origin of the receptors is a woman over 75 in good health. Each CDR3 is given with its conserved first and last residue. A D gene is named only where the DNA matches it firmly. The size of a clone is reported for some rows only, either as once, few or many, or as a class for expanded clones.

j_gene,d_gene,abundance,v_gene,CDR3aa,CDR3nt
TRBJ2-7,NA,NA,TRBV6-4,CASVPWPAYNEQYF,TGTGCCAGCGTCCCCTGGCCGGCATACAATGAGCAGTACTTC
TRBJ1-5,NA,NA,TRBV29-1,CSVAGMTGEPQHF,TGCAGCGTTGCCGGCATGACCGGGGAGCCCCAGCATTTT
TRBJ1-4,NA,NA,TRBV13,CASSSDRDLEEKLFF,TGTGCCAGCAGCTCCGACCGGGACCTTGAGGAAAAACTGTTTTTT
TRBJ1-2,NA,many,TRBV6-5,CASTLGPPDGYTF,TGTGCCAGCACCCTCGGGCCTCCGGATGGCTACACCTTC
TRBJ2-3,NA,few,TRBV19,CASSRSLTTDTQYF,TGTGCCAGTAGTCGGTCGCTAACCACAGATACGCAGTATTTT
TRBJ1-1,TRBD1,NA,TRBV6-1,CASSSGTGGSEAFF,TGTGCCAGCAGTTCCGGGACAGGGGGTTCTGAAGCTTTCTTT
TRBJ2-5,NA,few,TRBV18,CASSPALGEETQYF,TGTGCCAGCTCACCAGCATTGGGGGAAGAGACCCAGTACTTC
TRBJ1-2,NA,NA,TRBV7-9,CASSPPGVWGYGYTF,TGTGCCAGCAGTCCCCCAGGGGTGTGGGGTTATGGCTACACCTTC
TRBJ1-2,NA,NA,TRBV6-5,CASSYSRALNYGYTF,TGTGCCAGCAGTTACTCCCGGGCCTTAAACTATGGCTACACCTTC
TRBJ2-1,NA,many,TRBV9,CASSVDGRGAYNEQFF,TGTGCCAGCAGCGTAGATGGCAGGGGCGCCTACAATGAGCAGTTCTTC
TRBJ1-5,NA,NA,TRBV5-1,CASSPEDQPQHF,TGCGCCAGCAGCCCGGAGGATCAGCCCCAGCATTTT
TRBJ2-7,NA,many,TRBV30,CAWERDYEQYF,TGTGCCTGGGAACGGGACTACGAGCAGTACTTC
TRBJ2-5,NA,few,TRBV18,CASSPKPEIHNTYF,TGTGCCAGCTCACCTAAACCTGAAATCCATAATACGTACTTC
TRBJ1-2,NA,NA,TRBV4-3,CASSPDRVDGWYYGYTF,TGCGCCAGCAGCCCCGACCGGGTGGACGGATGGTACTATGGCTACACCTTC
TRBJ1-2,NA,NA,TRBV30,CASPKRGAYGYTF,TGTGCCTCACCTAAGAGGGGGGCCTATGGCTACACCTTC
TRBJ1-5,NA,many,TRBV6-1,CASSEALGGGWHQPQHF,TGTGCCAGCAGTGAAGCGCTCGGGGGGGGCTGGCATCAGCCCCAGCATTTT
TRBJ2-5,TRBD1,few,TRBV7-9,CASSYRDRDGEQYF,TGTGCCAGCAGCTATAGGGACAGGGATGGTGAGCAGTACTTC
TRBJ1-5,TRBD1,NA,TRBV20-1,CSAFNTGTGLEPQHF,TGCAGTGCTTTTAACACCGGGACAGGGCTTGAACCCCAGCATTTT
TRBJ1-6,NA,NA,TRBV7-9,CASSLGPGRTLHF,TGTGCCAGCAGCTTAGGCCCGGGACGGACCCTCCACTTT
TRBJ2-3,TRBD2,NA,TRBV6-1,CASSDTPIGLANTDTQYF,TGTGCCAGCAGTGATACACCGATAGGACTAGCGAACACAGATACGCAGTATTTT
TRBJ1-2,NA,NA,TRBV3-1,CASSQVVGRDGYTF,TGTGCCAGCAGCCAAGTCGTTGGGCGGGATGGCTACACCTTC
TRBJ1-2,TRBD1,many,TRBV28,CASWGQSIKGYGYTF,TGTGCCTCTTGGGGACAGTCTATTAAAGGCTATGGCTACACCTTC
TRBJ2-2,TRBD1,NA,TRBV7-3,CASSEGAGDTEGAGELFF,TGTGCCAGCAGCGAGGGGGCAGGAGATACCGAGGGCGCCGGGGAGCTGTTTTTT
TRBJ2-3,NA,NA,TRBV30,CAWSVAVFADTQYF,TGTGCCTGGAGTGTTGCAGTTTTCGCAGATACGCAGTATTTT
TRBJ1-2,NA,many,TRBV20-1,CSAEHFKTATNYGYTF,TGCAGTGCCGAACACTTTAAGACAGCTACTAACTATGGCTACACCTTC
TRBJ2-1,TRBD2,many,TRBV5-1,CASSIGLAGSGEQFF,TGCGCCAGCAGCATTGGACTAGCGGGGTCCGGTGAGCAGTTCTTC
TRBJ2-1,NA,many,TRBV9,CASSGTGFRNEQFF,TGTGCCAGCAGCGGAACAGGGTTCCGAAATGAGCAGTTCTTC
TRBJ2-7,NA,few,TRBV6-1,CASSDQGWYEQYF,TGTGCCAGCAGTGATCAAGGGTGGTACGAGCAGTACTTC
TRBJ2-7,NA,many,TRBV4-3,CASSQDLLGYEQYF,TGCGCCAGCAGCCAAGATCTACTCGGCTACGAGCAGTACTTC
TRBJ1-1,NA,many,TRBV15,CATSKRPGRGNTEAFF,TGTGCCACCAGCAAACGACCGGGACGTGGTAACACTGAAGCTTTCTTT
TRBJ1-2,TRBD1,NA,TRBV7-9,CASSGGTGDYGYTF,TGTGCCAGCAGCGGTGGGACAGGGGACTATGGCTACACCTTC